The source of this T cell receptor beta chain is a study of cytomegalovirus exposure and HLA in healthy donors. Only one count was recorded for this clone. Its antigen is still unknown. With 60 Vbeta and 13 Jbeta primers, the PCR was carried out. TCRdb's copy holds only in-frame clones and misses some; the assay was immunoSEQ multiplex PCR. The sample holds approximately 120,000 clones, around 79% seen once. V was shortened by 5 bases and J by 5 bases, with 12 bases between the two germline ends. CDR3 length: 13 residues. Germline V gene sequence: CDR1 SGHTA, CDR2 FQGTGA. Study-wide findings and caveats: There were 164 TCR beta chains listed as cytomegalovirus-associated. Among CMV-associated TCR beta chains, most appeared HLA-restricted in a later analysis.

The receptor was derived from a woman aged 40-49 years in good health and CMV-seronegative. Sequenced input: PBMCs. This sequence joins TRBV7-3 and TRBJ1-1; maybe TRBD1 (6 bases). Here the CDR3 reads CASSRQEWTEAFF. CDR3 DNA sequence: TGTGCCAGCAGCCGACAGGAATGGACTGAAGCTTTCTTT.